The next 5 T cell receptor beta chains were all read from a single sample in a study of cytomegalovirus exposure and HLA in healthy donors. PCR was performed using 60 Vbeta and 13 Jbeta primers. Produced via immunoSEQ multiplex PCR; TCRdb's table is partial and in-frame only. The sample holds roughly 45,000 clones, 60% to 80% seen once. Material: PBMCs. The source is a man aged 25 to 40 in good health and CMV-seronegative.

The CDR3 sequence is CASSERGGPQHF. In DNA, the CDR3 is TGTGCCAGCAGTGAACGAGGGGGACCCCAGCATTTT. The chain links TRBV2 to TRBJ1-5; tentatively, D is TRBD1 (6 bases). V gave up 2 bases and J gave up 10 bases, with 9 bases separating them. This CDR3 has 12 residues. Germline V lookup: CDR1 SNHLY, CDR2 FYNNEI.

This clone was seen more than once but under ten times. CDR3 region: CASSANSGTVGGEQYF. CDR3 nucleotide sequence: TGTGCCAGCAGCGCAAATAGCGGGACGGTCGGGGGCGAGCAGTACTTC. The rearrangement links TRBV7-3 to TRBJ2-5; the match to TRBD2 covers 8 bases. The J call is doubtful: the DNA matches TRBJ2-7 better. The germline V gene has CDR1 SGHTA and CDR2 FQGTGA. CDR3 size: 16 residues.

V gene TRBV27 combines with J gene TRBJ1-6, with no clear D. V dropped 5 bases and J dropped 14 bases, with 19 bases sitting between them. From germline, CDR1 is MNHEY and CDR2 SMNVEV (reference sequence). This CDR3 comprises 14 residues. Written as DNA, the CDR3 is TGTGCCAGCAGTACGAACCGACTCACACCGGCCCTCCACTTT. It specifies CASSTNRLTPALHF.

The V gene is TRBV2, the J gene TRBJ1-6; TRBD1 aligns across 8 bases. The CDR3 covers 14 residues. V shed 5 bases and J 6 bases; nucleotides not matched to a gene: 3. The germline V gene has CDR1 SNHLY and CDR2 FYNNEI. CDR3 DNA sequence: TGTGCCAGCAGTAGGACAGGGCTTAATTCACCCCTCCACTTT. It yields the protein CASSRTGLNSPLHF. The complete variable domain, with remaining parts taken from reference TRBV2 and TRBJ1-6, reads EPEVTQTPSHQVTQMGQEVILRCVPISNHLYFYWYRQILGQKVEFLVSFYNNEISEKSEIFDDQFSVERPDGSNFTLKIRSTKLEDSAMYFCASSRTGLNSPLHFGNGTRLTVT.

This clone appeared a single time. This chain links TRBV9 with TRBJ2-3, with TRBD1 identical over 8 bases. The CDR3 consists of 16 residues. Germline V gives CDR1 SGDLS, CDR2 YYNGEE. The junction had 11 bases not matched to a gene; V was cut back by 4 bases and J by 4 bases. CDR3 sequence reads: CASSPYDRGGSDTQYF. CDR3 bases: TGTGCCAGCAGCCCCTATGACAGGGGAGGCTCAGATACGCAGTATTTT.